Presented here are 20 T cell receptor beta chains from one specimen sequenced in a study of human T cells and chemical hapten exposure. Time point here: patch test 3, about 24 weeks after DPC sensitization. Treatment noted: therapeutic diphenylcyclopropenone sensitization with weekly scalp DPC. One entry per CDR3 protein results from TCRdb running MiXCR on the RACE reads. Of some 180,000 distinct CDR3 sequences listed, about 22% are singletons. The source material was whole blood, sampled in connection with sensitization to the hapten diphenylcyclopropenone (DPC). Every receptor here comes from a woman aged 40 to 50 with alopecia areata. Some clones in this sample may be carry-over from other donors' samples.

This chain connects TRBV11-2 to TRBJ1-1; a possible D gene is TRBD1 (6 bases). Per the germline V gene, CDR1 is SGHAT and CDR2 is FQNNGV. The ends were cut back, 4 bases at V and 6 bases at J, with 9 bases in the middle. The CDR3 runs to 12 residues. The CDR3 is CASSSTGSEAFF. The CDR3 coding sequence is TGTGCCAGCAGCTCAACAGGGTCTGAAGCTTTCTTT.

This clonotype was counted between two and nine times. V is TRBV3-1 and J is TRBJ2-1; 9 nucleotides match TRBD2. Germline trimming cut 8 bases from V and 9 bases from J; bases unmatched to any gene: 14. The CDR3 sequence is 15 residues long. Germline CDR1 reads LGHDT; CDR2 reads YNNKEL (reference sequence). The CDR3 DNA sequence: TGTGCCAGCGGCCCAGCGGGACTAGCAGTAGGTGAGCAGTTCTTC. The encoded protein is CASGPAGLAVGEQFF.

J is TRBJ2-7 and V is TRBV7-2; TRBD2 is a possible D gene (6 bases). Deletions cut 1 base from V and 6 bases from J, with 25 bases between. CDR1 SGHTA and CDR2 FQGNSA come from the germline V gene. The CDR3 is 18 residues long. DNA for the CDR3: TGTGCCAGCAGCTTAGTTGCGGGGTACCCACAAAGGACTATCGAGCAGTACTTC. Protein: CASSLVAGYPQRTIEQYF.

The chain links TRBV20-1 to TRBJ2-2, with TRBD1 matching over 8 bases. The germline V gene has CDR1 DFQATT and CDR2 SNEGSKA (reference sequence). The V and J ends lost 6 bases and 1 base, in that order; junction bases with no gene match: 7. The CDR3 has 15 residues. The DNA for the CDR3 is TGCAGTGCCAGTCGAGACAGGGGGAACACCGGGGAGCTGTTTTTT. Residues: CSASRDRGNTGELFF.

In its sample, this clonotype was seen many times. V is TRBV13 and J is TRBJ2-2; D is unresolved. V was clipped by 3 bases and J by 4 bases, with 3 bases between them. CDR1 is PRHDT, CDR2 FYEKMQ, per germline (reference sequence). The CDR3 covers 12 residues. CDR3 residues: CASSFITGELFF. In DNA, the CDR3 is TGTGCCAGCAGCTTCATCACCGGGGAGCTGTTTTTT.

The CDR3 region is CASSTGQGQPQHF. The CDR3, as DNA: TGTGCCAGCAGCACAGGGCAGGGTCAGCCCCAGCATTTT. This rearrangement joins TRBV11-1 to TRBJ1-5; possibly TRBD1 for D (6 bases). CDR3 length equals 13 residues. V lost 5 bases and J lost 6, with 11 bases in between. Germline V CDR1 and CDR2: SGHAT, FQDESV (reference sequence).

The chain carries TRBV5-5 and TRBJ1-3; D gene ambiguous. The CDR3 contains 16 residues. V lost 0 bases and J lost 2, with 12 bases in between. Germline V gives CDR1 SGHKS, CDR2 YYEKEE (reference sequence). The CDR3 DNA reads TGTGCCAGCAGCTTGGGGCGGCGGAAAACTGGAAACACCATATATTTT. Translating it yields CASSLGRRKTGNTIYF.

This clonotype was seen a handful of times. The CDR3 loop is CASSLYPAGGSGETQYF. CDR3 DNA: TGTGCCAGCAGCTTATACCCAGCGGGAGGGTCCGGGGAGACCCAGTACTTC. The chain recombines TRBV7-2 with TRBJ2-5; 10 bases match TRBD2. J gave up 5 bases and V 2 bases, and 11 bases lay outside the gene matches. From germline, CDR1 is SGHTA and CDR2 FQGNSA. This CDR3 contains 17 residues.

V is TRBV11-2 and J is TRBJ2-4; D is perhaps TRBD1 or TRBD2 (5 bases each). CDR3 length equals 14 residues. V was clipped by 7 bases and J by 1 base, with 11 bases between them. The germline gives CDR1 SGHAT, CDR2 FQNNGV. Here the CDR3 reads CASNLAGAKNIQYF. The CDR3 region has the DNA TGTGCCAGCAACCTAGCAGGGGCCAAAAACATTCAGTACTTC.

This chain joins TRBV7-9 and TRBJ1-1; D remains ambiguous. With 5 bases removed from V and 0 bases from J, the gap between germline ends came to 7 bases. Germline V gene sequence: CDR1 SEHNR, CDR2 FQNEAQ (reference sequence). The CDR3 runs to 13 residues. The CDR3 DNA reads as TGTGCCAGCAGCCAAACCTTGAACACTGAAGCTTTCTTT. It codes for CASSQTLNTEAFF.

The sample holds a few counts of this clonotype. CDR3 nucleotides: TGTGCCAGCAGCCCCGTCGCGGCGTCCGGGGAGCTGTTTTTT. As protein: CASSPVAASGELFF. The V and J genes are TRBV7-2 and TRBJ2-2; D call uncertain. The germline V gene encodes CDR1 SGHTA and CDR2 FQGNSA. The V end lost 5 bases, the J end lost 6 bases, and 13 bases lay between the germline ends. The CDR3 extends over 14 amino acids.

J is TRBJ1-2 and V is TRBV12-3 or TRBV12-4, with D unresolved. V lost 5 bases and J 8 bases, leaving 12 bases between the germline ends. This CDR3 is built from 12 residues. Written as DNA, the CDR3 is TGTGCCAGCAGTCCCGGCAATCGCGGCTACACCTTC. Translated, it gives CASSPGNRGYTF.

This clonotype was seen a few times. The CDR3 sequence is CASSSPTSGRLTGELFF. CDR3 nucleotide sequence: TGTGCCAGCAGCTCGCCGACTAGCGGGAGATTAACCGGGGAGCTGTTTTTT. This chain connects TRBV5-4 to TRBJ2-2, with 12 nucleotides matching TRBD2. This CDR3 spans 17 amino acids. After removal of 3 bases from V and 5 bases from J, the junction contained 8 bases not matched to a gene. Per the germline V gene, CDR1 is SGHNT and CDR2 is YYREEE (reference sequence).

This clonotype occurred a few times. The chain uses TRBV4-2 and TRBJ2-1; TRBD2 matches at 11 bases. Germline V gene data show CDR1 as LGHNA and CDR2 as YNFKEQ. After removal of 0 bases from V and 2 bases from J, the junction contained 6 bases not matched to a gene. The CDR3 sequence is 18 residues long. CDR3 region: CASSQEGGSGGAYNEQFF. The CDR3 nucleotides read TGTGCCAGCAGCCAAGAAGGAGGTAGCGGGGGGGCCTACAATGAGCAGTTCTTC.

The rearrangement joins TRBV6-2 or TRBV6-3 to TRBJ1-2; no firm D call. The CDR3 consists of 13 residues. Germline assignment: CDR1 MNHEY and CDR2 SVGEGT. The V end lost 2 bases, the J end lost 4 bases, and 8 bases lay between the germline ends. The CDR3 is CASSYKTSYGYTF. Here the CDR3 DNA reads TGTGCCAGCAGTTACAAGACAAGCTATGGCTACACCTTC.

The gene calls are TRBV20-1 and TRBJ2-4, with 13 bases matching TRBD2. The junction had 10 bases not matched to a gene; V was cut back by 5 bases and J by 0 bases. Germline-derived CDR1 and CDR2 are DFQATT and SNEGSKA (reference sequence). The CDR3 consists of 18 residues. The CDR3 region is CSALRGLAGNLAKNIQYF. As DNA, the CDR3 is TGCAGTGCTCTTAGGGGACTAGCGGGGAATCTAGCCAAAAACATTCAGTACTTC.

The table lists this clonotype with a few counts. This chain joins TRBV28 and TRBJ2-1, with TRBD2 identical over 11 bases. Trimming cost V 8 bases and J 9 bases; bases outside gene matches: 12. Germline V gene lookup returns CDR1 MDHEN and CDR2 SYDVKM. CDR3 length: 15 amino acids. In nucleotides, the CDR3 is TGTGCCAGCCAGACTAGCGGGACTCTCAGGGGTGAGCAGTTCTTC. As protein: CASQTSGTLRGEQFF.

The chain joins TRBV5-1 to TRBJ2-7; D is ambiguous. The CDR3 consists of 15 residues. Germline CDR1 SGHRS, CDR2 YFSETQ. With 0 bases removed from V and 3 bases from J, the gap between germline ends came to 13 bases. The CDR3 loop is CASSLGGSLNYEQYF. The CDR3 nucleotides are TGCGCCAGCAGCTTGGGCGGCAGCCTAAACTACGAGCAGTACTTC.

The chain has TRBV4-2 and TRBJ2-2; D is perhaps TRBD1 (6 bases). The CDR3 covers 17 residues. V was clipped by 0 bases and J by 5 bases, with 16 bases between them. The germline CDR1 and CDR2 sequences are LGHNA and YNFKEQ. The chain's CDR3 is CASSQDSDSESTGELFF. CDR3 sequence (DNA): TGTGCCAGCAGCCAAGATTCGGACAGCGAATCAACCGGGGAGCTGTTTTTT.

This chain links TRBV7-2 with TRBJ2-3; 9 nucleotides agree with TRBD1. CDR1 is SGHTA, CDR2 FQGNSA, per germline. V lost 5 bases and J lost 5; bases outside the gene matches: 5. The CDR3 has 14 residues. This CDR3 reads CASSRDRVEDTQYF. CDR3 nucleotides: TGTGCCAGCAGCCGGGACAGGGTAGAAGATACGCAGTATTTT.